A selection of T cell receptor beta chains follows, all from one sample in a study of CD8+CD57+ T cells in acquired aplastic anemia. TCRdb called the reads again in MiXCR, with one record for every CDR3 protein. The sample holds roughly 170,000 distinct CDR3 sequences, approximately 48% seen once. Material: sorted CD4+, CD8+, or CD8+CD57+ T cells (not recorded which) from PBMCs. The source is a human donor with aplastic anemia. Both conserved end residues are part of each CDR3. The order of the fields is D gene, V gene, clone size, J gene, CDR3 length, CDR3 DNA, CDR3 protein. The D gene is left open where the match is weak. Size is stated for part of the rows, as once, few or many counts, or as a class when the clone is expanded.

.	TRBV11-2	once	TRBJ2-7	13	TGTGCCAGCAGCTTAGGGGACCGCTGCGAGCAGTACTTC	CASSLGDRCEQYF
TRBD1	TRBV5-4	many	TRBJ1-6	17	TGTGCCAGCAGCTTCAGGTACCCGGGACAGGCCAATTCACCCCTCCACTTT	CASSFRYPGQANSPLHF
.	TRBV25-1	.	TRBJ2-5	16	TGTGCCAGCAGTGAAACGAACCTGAGGGCTCAAGAGACCCAGTACTTC	CASSETNLRAQETQYF
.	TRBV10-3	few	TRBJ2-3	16	TGTGCCATCAGTGACCCCGGAGTTGTGGGCACAGATACGCAGTATTTT	CAISDPGVVGTDTQYF
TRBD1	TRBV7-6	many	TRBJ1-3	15	TGTGCCAGCAGCTCCGGGACAGCCTCTGGAAACACCATATATTTT	CASSSGTASGNTIYF
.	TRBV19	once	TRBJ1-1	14	TGTGCCAGTAAGGAGGGTCCCATGAACACTGAAGCTTTCTTT	CASKEGPMNTEAFF
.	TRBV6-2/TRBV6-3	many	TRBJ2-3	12	TGTGCCAGCAGTTACGGGGAAGATACGCAGTATTTT	CASSYGEDTQYF
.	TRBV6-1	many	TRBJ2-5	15	TGTGCCACTCACTTCATGCCCGGCCAGGCAGAGACCCAGTACTTC	CATHFMPGQAETQYF
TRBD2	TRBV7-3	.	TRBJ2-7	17	TGTGCCAGCAGCGGAAGGAAGCCGGGACTAGCGAACTACGAGCAGTACTTC	CASSGRKPGLANYEQYF
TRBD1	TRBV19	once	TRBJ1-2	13	TGTGCCAGTAACGGACAGGGAGGATATGGCTACACCTTC	CASNGQGGYGYTF
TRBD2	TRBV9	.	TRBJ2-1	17	TGTGCCAGCAGCCCCCTAGCGGGCCCGATGACTAACAATGAGCAGTTCTTC	CASSPLAGPMTNNEQFF
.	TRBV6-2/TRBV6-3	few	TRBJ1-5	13	TGTGCCAGCAGTTTCTTTGGCAATCAGCCCCAGCATTTT	CASSFFGNQPQHF
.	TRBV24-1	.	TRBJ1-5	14	TGTGCCACAGGGGGGTACACCAGCAATCAGCCCCAGCATTTT	CATGGYTSNQPQHF
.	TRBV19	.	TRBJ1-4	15	TGTGCCAGTAGTATAGACGTACGGGGCTCCGAAAAACTGTTTTTT	CASSIDVRGSEKLFF
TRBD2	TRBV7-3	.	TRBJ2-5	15	TGTGCCAGCAGCGCTAATGGACCAGTGGGGGGGGCCCAGTACTTC	CASSANGPVGGAQYF
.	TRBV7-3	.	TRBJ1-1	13	TGTGCCAGCGCCTCAACTGGGGTCACTGAAGCTTTCTTT	CASASTGVTEAFF
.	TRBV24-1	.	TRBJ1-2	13	TGTGCCACCAGTGATTTCGCGGGGATAGGCTACACCTTC	CATSDFAGIGYTF
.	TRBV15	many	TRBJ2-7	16	TGTGCCACCAGCAGAGAACAGATTCCGATTACCTACGAGCAGTACTTC	CATSREQIPITYEQYF
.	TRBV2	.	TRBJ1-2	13	TGTGCCAGCAGTGAGGGACATACCTATGGCTACACCTTC	CASSEGHTYGYTF
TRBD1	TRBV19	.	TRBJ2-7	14	TGTGCCAGTAGGCTGCGACAGGGGATGGCCGAGCAGTACTTC	CASRLRQGMAEQYF
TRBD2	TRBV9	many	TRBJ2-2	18	TGTGCCAGCAGCGTAGGCCTAGCGGGGGGGATCCACACCGGGGAGCTGTTTTTT	CASSVGLAGGIHTGELFF
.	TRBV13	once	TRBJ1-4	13	TGTGCCAGCAGCTTAGGTGAAAATGAAAAACTGTTTTTT	CASSLGENEKLFF
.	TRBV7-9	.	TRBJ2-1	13	TGTGCCAGCAGCGTCTCTTTCCACAATGAGCAGTTCTTC	CASSVSFHNEQFF
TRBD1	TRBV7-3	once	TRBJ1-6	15	TGCGCCAGCAGCCCCGGGACAGGGTCCGATTCACCCCTCCACTTT	CASSPGTGSDSPLHF
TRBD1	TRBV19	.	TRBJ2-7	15	TGTGCCAGTAGTAAAAAACCCGGGACAGACTACGAGCAGTACTTC	CASSKKPGTDYEQYF
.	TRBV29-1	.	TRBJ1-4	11	TGCAGCGTTTTCCGCGGTGAAAAACTGTTTTTT	CSVFRGEKLFF
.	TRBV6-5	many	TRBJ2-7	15	TGTGCCAGCAGTTACTCCAGGGATACATCCTACGAGCAGTACTTC	CASSYSRDTSYEQYF
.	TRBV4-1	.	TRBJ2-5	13	TGCGCCAGCAGCCCAGCCCGAAGAGAGACCCAGTACTTC	CASSPARRETQYF
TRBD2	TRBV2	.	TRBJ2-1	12	TGTGCCAGCAGTGAAGGCGGGAGCGAGCAGTTCTTC	CASSEGGSEQFF
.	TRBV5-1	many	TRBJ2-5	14	TGCGCCAGCAGCTTGGGAAGGGCGCCGGAGACCCAGTACTTC	CASSLGRAPETQYF
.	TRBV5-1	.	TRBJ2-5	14	TGCGCCAGCAGCTTTAGAGTAATCCAAGAGACCCAGTACTTC	CASSFRVIQETQYF
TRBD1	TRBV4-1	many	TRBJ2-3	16	TGCGCCAGCAGCCAAGGAGAAGACAGGGATGCAGATACGCAGTATTTT	CASSQGEDRDADTQYF
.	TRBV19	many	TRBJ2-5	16	TGTGCCAGTAGTACAGGGGGGACAGCCGTAAAAGAGACCCAGTACTTC	CASSTGGTAVKETQYF
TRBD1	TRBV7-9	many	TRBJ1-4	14	TGTGCCAGCAGCTGGACAGGGAGTAATGAAAAACTGTTTTTT	CASSWTGSNEKLFF
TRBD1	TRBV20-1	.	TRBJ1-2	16	TGCAGTGCTAGGGAACCGGGACAGGGAGCTTCCAGTGGCTACACCTTC	CSAREPGQGASSGYTF
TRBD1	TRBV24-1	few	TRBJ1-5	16	TGTGCCACCAGTGACACCGGACAGGGGAACAATCAGCCCCAGCATTTT	CATSDTGQGNNQPQHF
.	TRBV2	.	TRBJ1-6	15	TGTGCCAGCAGTCCGAAGGGTCACTTGAATTCACCCCTCCACTTT	CASSPKGHLNSPLHF
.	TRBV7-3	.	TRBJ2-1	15	TGTGCCAGCACTAATACGGGCGGATCCTACAATGAGCAGTTCTTC	CASTNTGGSYNEQFF
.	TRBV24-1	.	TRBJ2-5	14	TGTGCCACCAGTGATTTGGGACAGCAAGAGACCCAGTACTTC	CATSDLGQQETQYF
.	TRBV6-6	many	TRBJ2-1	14	TGTGCCAGCAGTTACTCCGACGAACGCGATGAGCAGTTCTTC	CASSYSDERDEQFF
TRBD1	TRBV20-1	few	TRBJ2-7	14	TGCAGTGCCCCCGGTCGACAGGGGGCGTACGAGCAGTACTTC	CSAPGRQGAYEQYF
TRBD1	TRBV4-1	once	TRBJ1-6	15	TGCGCCAGCAGCCAAGACGGGACAGGGGATTCACCCCTCCACTTT	CASSQDGTGDSPLHF
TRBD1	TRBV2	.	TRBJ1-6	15	TGTGCCAGCAGTGAGTCGGGACAGGGGGATTCACCCCTCCACTTT	CASSESGQGDSPLHF
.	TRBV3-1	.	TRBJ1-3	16	TGTGCCAGCAGCCAATACGATACAGGGTCTGGAAACACCATATATTTT	CASSQYDTGSGNTIYF
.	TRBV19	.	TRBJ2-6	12	TGTGCCAGGGCCTCTGGGGACAACGTCCTGACTTTC	CARASGDNVLTF
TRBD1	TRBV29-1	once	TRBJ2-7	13	TGCAGCAGCCGAGCGACAGGGGGCCTCGAGCAGTACTTC	CSSRATGGLEQYF
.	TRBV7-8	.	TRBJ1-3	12	TGTGCCAGCAGCGAAAATGGAAACACCATATATTTT	CASSENGNTIYF
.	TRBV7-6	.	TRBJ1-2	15	TGTGCCAGCAGCGCAATTGACGGGGGACCACATGGCTACACCTTC	CASSAIDGGPHGYTF